Sequencing of this TCR beta chain was carried out in a study of T cells in women clearing cervical HPV infection. Study information: With HLA typing for only a few women, HLA confounding remains possible.

Method: immunoSEQ multiplex PCR; TCRdb's copy keeps in-frame clones and lacks some. The sample data list about 48,000 clones. On this clone itself: The antigen remains unidentified. The read ends 3 residues early relative to the CDR3; the germline J gene fills the gap.

Findings of the study overall: TRBV6-7 abundance was lower in cases than controls (around 0.11% versus 0.16%). Timing of associations relative to infection is unclear; T-cell subsets were not isolated.

V lost 6 bases to trimming and J lost 7 bases, with 19 bases between them. The germline CDR1 and CDR2 sequences are LNHDA and SQIVND (reference sequence). This CDR3 contains 15 residues. MY09/MY11 PCR detected cervical HPV DNA; dot-blot assigned genotypes. This clonotype was sampled from a woman aged 18 to 69 with a cervical HPV16 infection that either progressed to CIN3+ or cleared (not recorded which). Sequencing used blood buffy coat. The gene calls are TRBV19 and TRBJ2-1; D perhaps matches TRBD1 (7 bases). The CDR3 spells CASRDRDSGGNEQFF. The part of the CDR3 DNA that was read is TGTGCCAGTAGGGATCGGGACAGTGGGGGGAATGAG.